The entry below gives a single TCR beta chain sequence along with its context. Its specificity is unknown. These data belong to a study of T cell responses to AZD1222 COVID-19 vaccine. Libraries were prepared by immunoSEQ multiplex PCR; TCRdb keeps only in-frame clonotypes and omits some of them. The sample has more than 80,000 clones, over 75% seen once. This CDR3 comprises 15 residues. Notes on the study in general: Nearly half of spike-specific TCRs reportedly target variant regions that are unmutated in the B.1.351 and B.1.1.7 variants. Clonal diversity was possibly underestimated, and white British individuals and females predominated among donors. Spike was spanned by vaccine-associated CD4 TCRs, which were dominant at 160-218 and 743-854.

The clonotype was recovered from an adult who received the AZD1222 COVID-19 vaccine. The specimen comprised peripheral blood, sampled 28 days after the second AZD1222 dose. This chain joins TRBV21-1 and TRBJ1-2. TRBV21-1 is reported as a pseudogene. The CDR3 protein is CASSKAIDRDSGYTF. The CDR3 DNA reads TGTGCCAGCAGCAAAGCCATAGACCGGGACTCGGGCTACACCTTC.